One sample yielded the 10 T cell receptor beta chains listed below, sequenced in a study of T-cell reconstitution after alpha-beta-depleted transplantation in children. Molecular barcoding with unique molecular identifiers was used for the TCRbeta library. One entry per CDR3 protein results from TCRdb running MiXCR on the PCR reads. The sample has roughly 280,000 distinct CDR3 sequences, 11% seen once. The material sequenced was peripheral blood, taken 180 days after TCRalphabeta/CD19-depleted stem cell transplant. The source of these receptors is a male patient aged 2-15 years who had a stem cell transplant for chronic granulomatous disease, so the T cells may come from the graft donor.

The sample holds many counts of this clonotype. The chain employs TRBV29-1 and TRBJ2-1; D call uncertain. Trimming took 5 bases from V and 3 from J, leaving 8 bases between them. The germline V gene encodes CDR1 SQVTM and CDR2 ANQGSEA. The CDR3 is 12 amino acids. The CDR3 coding sequence is TGCAGCGTTACAGAACTCTACAATGAGCAGTTCTTC. Its protein is CSVTELYNEQFF.

This clonotype was recorded at least ten times. CDR3 loop: CASSMAGTGYYEQYF. In DNA form, the CDR3 reads TGTGCCAGCAGTATGGCCGGGACAGGTTACTACGAGCAGTACTTC. The chain has TRBV12-3 or TRBV12-4 and TRBJ2-7, with 8 bases aligning to TRBD1. The CDR3 contains 15 residues. The V and J ends lost 5 bases and 3 bases, in that order; junction bases with no gene match: 9.

This clonotype was observed at least ten times. The chain combines TRBV15 with TRBJ2-1, with D perhaps matching TRBD1 (5 bases). The germline V gene encodes CDR1 LNHNV and CDR2 YYDKDF (reference sequence). V was pared by 3 bases and J by 8 bases, with 14 bases between. The CDR3 is 14 amino acids. The CDR3 protein is CATSRPDSRDEQFF. CDR3 nucleotide sequence: TGTGCCACCAGCAGGCCAGACAGCCGGGATGAGCAGTTCTTC.

This clonotype has ten or more counts. The chain combines TRBV25-1 with TRBJ2-7; TRBD1 aligns across 11 bases. Germline CDR1 MGHDK, CDR2 SYGVNS. Trimming removed 4 bases from V and 3 bases from J; junction bases left unmatched: 5. The CDR3 is made up of 15 amino acids. CDR3 sequence: CASSVDRGLIYEQYF. CDR3 DNA sequence: TGTGCCAGCAGTGTGGACAGGGGGCTTATCTACGAGCAGTACTTC.

This rearrangement joins TRBV12-3 or TRBV12-4 to TRBJ2-1; possibly TRBD1 or TRBD2 for D (6 bases each). The length of the CDR3 is 16 residues. V lost 7 bases and J 4 bases, leaving 20 bases between the germline ends. The CDR3 loop reads CASTTWGLARYNEQFF. In nucleotides, the CDR3 is TGTGCCAGCACCACCTGGGGGCTAGCGAGGTACAATGAGCAGTTCTTC.

Ten or more counts support this clonotype. The gene calls are TRBV12-3 or TRBV12-4 and TRBJ1-1, with a possible D match to TRBD1 (6 bases). V lost 6 bases to trimming and J lost 3 bases, with 14 bases between them. The length of the CDR3 is 14 residues. CDR3 in amino acids: CASSRQGRDTEAFF. CDR3 sequence (DNA): TGTGCCAGCAGCCGGCAGGGGAGAGACACTGAAGCTTTCTTT.

This clonotype occurred many times. The chain recombines TRBV11-3 with TRBJ1-1; 8 positions agree with TRBD1. CDR3 size: 11 residues. Looked up from germline, CDR1 is SGHNT and CDR2 is YENEEA. V lost 6 bases, J lost 11 bases, and 5 bases stayed unmatched. CDR3 loop: CASRPGGLAFF. CDR3 sequence (DNA): TGTGCCAGCAGGCCAGGGGGCTTGGCTTTCTTT.

This clonotype was observed at least ten times. V usage is TRBV29-1 and J usage is TRBJ1-2; no reliable D call. The V end lost 8 bases, the J end lost 8 bases, and 9 bases lay between the germline ends. Germline V gene lookup returns CDR1 SQVTM and CDR2 ANQGSEA. The CDR3 spans 9 residues. CDR3 bases: TGCAGCACCGATGGGGGCTACACCTTC. Its translation is CSTDGGYTF.

This clonotype was seen at least ten times. The V and J genes are TRBV18 and TRBJ2-2; 7 bases agree with TRBD1. J gave up 4 bases and V 6 bases, and 8 bases lay outside the gene matches. CDR1 is KGHSH, CDR2 LQKENI, per germline. The CDR3 spans 15 residues. CDR3 residues: CASSPTTGPTGELFF. The CDR3 nucleotides read TGTGCCAGCTCGCCTACGACAGGGCCCACCGGGGAGCTGTTTTTT.

This clonotype has a count of ten or more. The chain employs TRBV20-1 and TRBJ2-6, with a weak D call TRBD1 (6 bases). V was shortened by 4 bases and J by 4 bases, with 11 bases between the two germline ends. The CDR3 consists of 14 residues. The V gene's germline CDR1 is DFQATT and CDR2 SNEGSKA (reference sequence). The CDR3 DNA reads TGCAGTGCTAAAACAGGGCTAGGGGCCAACGTCCTGACTTTC. Encoded protein: CSAKTGLGANVLTF.